The subject of this entry is one T cell receptor beta chain. Its antigen is unidentified. This entry belongs to a study of cytomegalovirus exposure and HLA in healthy donors. General study findings and limits: Analysis performed later showed TCR beta chains linked to HLA being more clonally expanded than equally common others. As a later analysis revealed, most CMV-associated TCR beta chains appeared HLA-restricted.

13 Jbeta primers and 60 Vbeta primers were used for the PCR. Libraries were prepared by immunoSEQ multiplex PCR; TCRdb keeps only in-frame clonotypes and omits some of them. Of approximately 150,000 clones in the sample, almost 85% are singletons; the top ten hold more than 2.5%. Germline CDR1 and CDR2: MDHEN and SYDVKM. The junction had 8 bases not matched to a gene; V was cut back by 6 bases and J by 6 bases. This CDR3 comprises 14 residues. The source is a man aged 18 to 30 in good health and CMV-seropositive. The V and J genes are TRBV28 and TRBJ2-7; TRBD2 matches 10 bases. The sequencing input was PBMCs. CDR3 amino acids: CASRLAGSPAEQYF. Here the CDR3 DNA reads TGTGCCAGCAGACTAGCGGGGTCACCTGCCGAGCAGTACTTC.